These T cell receptor beta chains were read from a single sample in a study of control samples from healthy donors and cancer patients. Sequencing was performed with immunoSEQ multiplex PCR; in TCRdb, only in-frame clones are kept and a portion is missing. Of some 150,000 clones listed, about nine tenths are singletons. Sequencing was performed on blood. These receptors were taken from a man younger than 40 in good health. Both conserved end residues are part of each CDR3. A D gene is named only where the DNA matches it firmly. Expanded clones are given a class, and other clones once, few, many or no size at all.

j_call clone_size v_call d_call cdr3_nt cdr3_aa
TRBJ1-6 - TRBV2 - TGTGCCAGCAGTGAGGGGCAGGGACGCTCACCCCTCCACTTT CASSEGQGRSPLHF
TRBJ2-1 - TRBV4-3 TRBD2 TGCGCCAGCAGCCAAGATAGCGGGGATTACAATGAGCAGTTCTTC CASSQDSGDYNEQFF
TRBJ2-7 - TRBV12-3/TRBV12-4 - TGTGCCAGCAGTTTACTAGCGAGTTACGAGCAGTACTTC CASSLLASYEQYF
TRBJ2-7 - TRBV3-1/TRBV3-2 - TGTGCCAGCAGCCAAGATCTAGGCGGCATTGACTACGAGCAGTACTTC CASSQDLGGIDYEQYF
TRBJ2-5 once TRBV25-1 - TGTGCCAGCAGTGGAATGGGGAGGCAAGTTGTGGAGACCCAGTACTTC CASSGMGRQVVETQYF
TRBJ2-7 once TRBV7-2 TRBD1 TGTGCCAGCAGCGTCACAGGGGGCGGATTATCCTACGAGCAGTACTTC CASSVTGGGLSYEQYF
TRBJ2-7 - TRBV15 TRBD2 TGTGCCACCAGCAGGAGGACTAGCGGGGTCTACGAGCAGTACTTC CATSRRTSGVYEQYF
TRBJ2-5 - TRBV6-4 - TGTGCCAGCAGTGAGACTAGGGGCGAGACCCAGTACTTC CASSETRGETQYF
TRBJ1-1 - TRBV15 - TGTGCCACCAGCTCGGATGTCGTAGGAAACACTGAAGCTTTCTTT CATSSDVVGNTEAFF
TRBJ1-3 - TRBV3-1/TRBV3-2 TRBD1 TGTGCCAGCAGCCACCCGAAAGGCGGGGGACAGGGGGCCCTTTGGGACACCATATATTTT CASSHPKGGGQGALWDTIYF
TRBJ2-1 few TRBV12-5 - TGTGCTAGTGGTTTGGTAGTCCCGACGCAGGGCCATGAGCAGTTCTTC CASGLVVPTQGHEQFF
TRBJ1-1 once TRBV29-1 - TGCAGCGCCCACCGGGACATCAACACTGAAGCTTTCTTT CSAHRDINTEAFF
TRBJ1-2 - TRBV21-1 - TGTGCCAGCAGCAAGGGCCAAGTCAGGGGGCCAGGGCCGCTTGGCTACACCTTC CASSKGQVRGPGPLGYTF
TRBJ2-7 - TRBV3-1/TRBV3-2 - TGTGCCAGCAGCGCCCGGTTGGCCTTAAGCTACGAGCAGTACTTC CASSARLALSYEQYF
TRBJ2-5 - TRBV6-2/TRBV6-3 TRBD1 TGTGCCAGCAGTGGAGACAGGGTTGAGACCCAGTACTTC CASSGDRVETQYF
TRBJ2-1 - TRBV7-2 TRBD2 TGTGCCAGCAGCTTAGGCCGTGGACTAGGCCCTTACTCCTACAATGAGCAGTTCTTC CASSLGRGLGPYSYNEQFF
TRBJ2-3 - TRBV7-3 - TGTGCCAGCAAGGAGGACAGATGGCGAGATACGCAGTATTTT CASKEDRWRDTQYF
TRBJ2-7 once TRBV6-5 - TGTGCCAGCAGTACCCTGGGGGCTTACGAGCAGTACTTC CASSTLGAYEQYF
TRBJ1-3 - TRBV4-3 - TGCGCCAGCAGCCAAGCGGACGGCACCTCTGGAAACACCATATATTTT CASSQADGTSGNTIYF
TRBJ1-4 - TRBV10-3 - TGTGCCATCAGTGATTCGACAGGTCCAGAAAAACTGTTTTTT CAISDSTGPEKLFF
TRBJ2-3 - TRBV24-1 TRBD1 TGTGCCACCAGTGGTTCAGGGGGTCGCACAGATACGCAGTATTTT CATSGSGGRTDTQYF
TRBJ2-1 - TRBV3-1/TRBV3-2 TRBD2 TGTGCCAGCAGCCTCCGGACTAGCGGAATCCGAATGTCCAATGAGCAGTTCTTC CASSLRTSGIRMSNEQFF
TRBJ2-7 - TRBV24-1 TRBD2 TGTGCCACCAGTCCTAGCGGTACCTACGAGCAGTACTTC CATSPSGTYEQYF
TRBJ1-5 - TRBV6-1 TRBD1 TGTGCCAGCAGTGAAACAGGGGCCCATCAGCCCCAGCATTTT CASSETGAHQPQHF
TRBJ1-2 - TRBV6-6 TRBD1 TGTGCCAGCAGTTTGACAGGGGATGGCGGCTACACCTTC CASSLTGDGGYTF
TRBJ2-2 - TRBV6-5 - TGTGCCAGCAGCCCCCGGGGGCCCGGGGAGCTGTTTTTT CASSPRGPGELFF
TRBJ1-4 once TRBV12-3/TRBV12-4 - TGTGCCAGCAGTCCCTCAAATGAAAAACTGTTTTTT CASSPSNEKLFF
TRBJ1-4 - TRBV6-1 - TGTGCCAGCAGTGAAGGGCAGATTAATGAAAAACTGTTTTTT CASSEGQINEKLFF
TRBJ1-2 - TRBV7-3 - TGTGCCAGCAGCTTATATCCGGGCGGAAACTATGGCTACACCTTC CASSLYPGGNYGYTF
TRBJ2-2 - TRBV24-1 TRBD1 TGTGCCACCAGTGATTTGGGGACAGGGGGCACCGGGGAGCTGTTTTTT CATSDLGTGGTGELFF
TRBJ1-2 - TRBV24-1 TRBD1 TGTGCCACCAGTGACCCGTCGGACAGGGAGAAGAATGGCTACACCTTC CATSDPSDREKNGYTF
TRBJ2-1 - TRBV5-8 - TGTGCCAGCAGCTTGGTCAGGTACAATGAGCAGTTCTTC CASSLVRYNEQFF
TRBJ1-1 - TRBV11-3 - TGTGCCAGCAGCTTCTTCAGGGGCACTGAAGCTTTCTTT CASSFFRGTEAFF
TRBJ2-2 - TRBV7-8 - TGTGCCAGCAGCGGGACAGATCGCCGGACTACGAACACCGGGGAGCTGTTTTTT CASSGTDRRTTNTGELFF
TRBJ2-3 - TRBV7-2 - TGTGCCAGCAGCGCCAGGGGCGGGAGCACAGATACGCAGTATTTT CASSARGGSTDTQYF
TRBJ1-2 - TRBV20-1 - TGCAGTACCCAGGGCTACACCTTC CSTQGYTF
TRBJ2-2 - TRBV20-1 - TGCAGTGCTAGTGGAGCGGGGAACACCGGGGAGCTGTTTTTT CSASGAGNTGELFF
TRBJ1-1 - TRBV20-1 - TGCAGTGCTGAAAGAGATGATGCTTTCTTT CSAERDDAFF
TRBJ2-5 - TRBV12-3/TRBV12-4 - TGTGCCAGCAGTATCGCAGAGACCCAGTACTTC CASSIAETQYF
TRBJ2-7 many TRBV27 - TGTGCCAGCAGTCTTACTCACAGCTCCTACGAGCAGTACTTC CASSLTHSSYEQYF
TRBJ2-7 - TRBV7-2 - TGTGCCAGCAGCTTAACGTCCCAAACATCCTACGAGCAGTACTTC CASSLTSQTSYEQYF
TRBJ2-7 - TRBV7-9 TRBD2 TGTGCCAGCCTAGCGGGAGGTCTCTACGAGCAGTACTTC CASLAGGLYEQYF
TRBJ2-3 - TRBV7-9 TRBD2 TGTGCCAGCACCATTCCCCAGGGGCGGGGGGGCGCAGATACGCAGTATTTT CASTIPQGRGGADTQYF
TRBJ2-6 - TRBV7-3 TRBD2 TGTGCCAGCAGCTTACCTAGCGGGGCCTCTGGGGCCAACGTCCTGACTTTC CASSLPSGASGANVLTF
TRBJ2-1 - TRBV7-3 - TGTGCCAGCAGCTCAGGGGCCGGCTACAATGAGCAGTTCTTC CASSSGAGYNEQFF
TRBJ1-4 - TRBV27 TRBD1 TGTGCCAGCACGTCGAACAGGGGGCGCGCAGTGGAAACTAATGAAAAACTGTTTTTT CASTSNRGRAVETNEKLFF
TRBJ2-5 - TRBV4-1 - TGCGCCAGCAGCCACCCGGGGGTTGGAATAGAGACCCAGTACTTC CASSHPGVGIETQYF
TRBJ1-2 once TRBV6-1 - TGTGCCAGCAGTGAACGGGGGGGAGGCTATGGCTACACCTTC CASSERGGGYGYTF
TRBJ1-2 once TRBV24-1 - TGTGCCACCAGTAAGGCTGGCTACACCTTC CATSKAGYTF
TRBJ2-5 - TRBV6-2/TRBV6-3 TRBD2 TGTGCCAGCAGTTTCAATCTAGCGGGAACAGAGACCCAGTACTTC CASSFNLAGTETQYF
TRBJ2-1 - TRBV9 TRBD2 TGTGCCAGCAGCGTAGATGGGACTAGCGGGAACCTCCTATACAATGAGCAGTTCTTC CASSVDGTSGNLLYNEQFF
TRBJ1-4 - TRBV23-1 - TGCGCCAGCAGTCAATCGAGGATAGGAGCAACTAATGAAAAACTGTTTTTT CASSQSRIGATNEKLFF
TRBJ2-7 - TRBV23-1 - TGCGCCAGCAGTGGGGGCGGGGTGAAGTTGACCTCCTACGAGCAGTACTTC CASSGGGVKLTSYEQYF
TRBJ2-5 - TRBV13 - TGTGCCAGCAGCCGAGGAGAGACCCAGTACTTC CASSRGETQYF
TRBJ2-2 - TRBV5-5 TRBD1 TGTGCCAGCAGCTTAACACAGGGGGCGAACACCGGGGAGCTGTTTTTT CASSLTQGANTGELFF
TRBJ2-7 - TRBV5-1 TRBD2 TGCGCCAGCAGAAAAGGAGCGGGGGGACTCTACCTCTCCTACGAGCAGTACTTC CASRKGAGGLYLSYEQYF
TRBJ1-2 - TRBV5-1 - TGCGCCAGCAGCTCGGATATTAACTATGGCTACACCTTC CASSSDINYGYTF
TRBJ1-3 - TRBV30 - TGTGCCTGGACTGCCGGGGGGACTACTGGAAACACCATATATTTT CAWTAGGTTGNTIYF
TRBJ1-6 - TRBV6-4 - TGTGCCAGACAGCTAGGGATTTCACCCCTCCACTTT CARQLGISPLHF